This T cell receptor (beta chain) was retrieved from a study of high-grade serous ovarian cancer treatment subgroups. Study details: Mean per sample: approximately 13,000 reads, thousands of unique TCR beta rearrangements. Study conclusions and caveats: Different patients shared almost no repertoire; same-patient tumors shared about 0.11 to 0.79.

Generated by immunoSEQ multiplex PCR, the TCRdb table keeps only in-frame clones and is missing some. The sample includes around 2,000 clones, roughly 70% of them seen just once. V was pared by 6 bases and J by 5 bases, with 16 bases of the junction left unmatched. CDR1 and CDR2 from the germline V gene are LNHDA and SQIVND (reference sequence). The CDR3 totals 17 residues. The tumor samples were collected prior to definitive surgery or chemotherapy. This clone was seen a handful of times. Its specificity is not known. This chain connects TRBV19 to TRBJ1-1; TRBD1 matches 9 bases. This clonotype was sampled from a human donor with high-grade serous ovarian cancer. Sequences were obtained from tumor tissue. CDR3 nucleotide sequence: TGTGCCAGTAGCATTGGGACAGGGACGGGCTTGAGAACTGAAGCTTTCTTT. This translates into CASSIGTGTGLRTEAFF.